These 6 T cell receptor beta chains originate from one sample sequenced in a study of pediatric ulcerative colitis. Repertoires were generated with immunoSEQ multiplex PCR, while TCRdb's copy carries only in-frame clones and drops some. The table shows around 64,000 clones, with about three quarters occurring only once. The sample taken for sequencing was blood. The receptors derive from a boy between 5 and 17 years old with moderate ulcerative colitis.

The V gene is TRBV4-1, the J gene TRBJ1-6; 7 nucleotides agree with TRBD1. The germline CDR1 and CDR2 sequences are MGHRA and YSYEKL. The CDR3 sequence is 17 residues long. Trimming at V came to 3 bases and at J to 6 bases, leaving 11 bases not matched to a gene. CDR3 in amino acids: CASSHPLPGQTNSPLHF. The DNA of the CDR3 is TGCGCCAGCAGCCATCCGCTACCGGGACAGACTAATTCACCCCTCCACTTT.

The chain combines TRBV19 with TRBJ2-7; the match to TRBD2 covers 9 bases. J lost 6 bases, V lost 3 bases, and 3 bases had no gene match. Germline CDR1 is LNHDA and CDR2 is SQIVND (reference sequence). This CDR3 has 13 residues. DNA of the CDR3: TGTGCCAGTAGTATTAGGCGGGAGGGCGAGCAGTACTTC. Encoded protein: CASSIRREGEQYF.

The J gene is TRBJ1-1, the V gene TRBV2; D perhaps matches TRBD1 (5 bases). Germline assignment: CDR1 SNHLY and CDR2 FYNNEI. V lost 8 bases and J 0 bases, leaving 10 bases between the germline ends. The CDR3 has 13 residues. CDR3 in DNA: TGTGCCAGCTCAGGGCCCATGAACACTGAAGCTTTCTTT. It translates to CASSGPMNTEAFF.

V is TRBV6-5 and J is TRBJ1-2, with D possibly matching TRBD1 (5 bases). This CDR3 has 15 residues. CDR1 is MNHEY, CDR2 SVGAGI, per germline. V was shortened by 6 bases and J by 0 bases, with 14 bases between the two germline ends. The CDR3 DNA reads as TGTGCCAGCAGCCCCCGGGGCAGCTCTAACTATGGCTACACCTTC. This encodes CASSPRGSSNYGYTF.

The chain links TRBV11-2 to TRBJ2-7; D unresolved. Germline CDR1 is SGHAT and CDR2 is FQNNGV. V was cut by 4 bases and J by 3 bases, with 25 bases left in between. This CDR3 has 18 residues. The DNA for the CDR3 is TGTGCCAGCAGCTCCATCCCCCGCCGTCCGGGCGTCAGCTACGAGCAGTACTTC. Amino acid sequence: CASSSIPRRPGVSYEQYF.

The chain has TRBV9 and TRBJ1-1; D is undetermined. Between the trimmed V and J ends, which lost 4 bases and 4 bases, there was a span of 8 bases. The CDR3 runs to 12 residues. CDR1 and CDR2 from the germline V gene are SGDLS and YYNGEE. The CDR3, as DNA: TGTGCCAGCAGCCCGGGCTTCACTGAAGCTTTCTTT. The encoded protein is CASSPGFTEAFF. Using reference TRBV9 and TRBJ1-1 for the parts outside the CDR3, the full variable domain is DSGVTQTPKHLITATGQRVTLRCSPRSGDLSVYWYQQSLDQGLQFLIQYYNGEERAKGNILERFSAQQFPDLHSELNLSSLELGDSALYFCASSPGFTEAFFGQGTRLTVV.